This T cell receptor beta chain was captured in a study of radiotherapy plus CTLA-4 blockade in lung cancer (dated by TCRdb to between 2018 and 2020). The study in broad terms: Objective responses occurred in 18% of enrolled patients, and roughly 30% achieved disease control. What the research found in general, with its limitations: After treatment with radiotherapy and ipilimumab, TCR clones that originated in tumors expanded in peripheral blood. The strongest predictors of response, as reported, were early dynamic changes in blood T cell clones along with a rise in serum interferon-beta after radiation.

From the cysteine up to the phenylalanine, the CDR3 has a length of 15 residues. Just the 45-base CDR3 DNA is kept, in frame starting at base 1. CDR1 is given as KGHSH and CDR2 as LQKENI, both from the germline V gene. The trim is 2 bases for V and 0 bases for J, with a gap of 10 bases between the germline ends. In this study, focal radiation therapy paired with CTLA-4 blockade (ipilimumab) was tested in patients who had chemo-refractory metastatic non-small-cell lung cancer. In the case of this clone: Its antigen remains undetermined. It has no much larger one-base neighbor in the sample; base qualities were not kept.

The protocol used for the library was the immunoSEQ multiplex PCR assay. TCRdb obtained this table from immuneACCESS and retained in-frame rearrangements with V and J assigned. These tables miss some clones; where compared with another copy, unresolved V genes account for less than half of the shortfall, and the remainder is unexplained. The sample table lists roughly 110,000 clones, over 75% of them with a count of one. The ten largest make up 2.4% of the sample. The sequence links TRBV18 to TRBJ1-2; no D gene call is confident. This TCR was sampled from a human donor with non-small cell lung cancer that progressed on radiotherapy plus ipilimumab. Some clones in this sample may be carry-over from other donors' samples. The sequenced sample was peripheral blood, obtained from a patient treated with radiotherapy plus ipilimumab. The nucleotides read TGTGCCAGCTCACCAGAGCCCGTAGCTAACTATGGCTACACCTTC. This encodes CASSPEPVANYGYTF. Reference TRBV18 and TRBJ1-2 genes cover what lies past the CDR3, so the full variable domain is NAGVMQNPRHLVRRRGQEARLRCSPMKGHSHVYWYRQLPEEGLKFMVYLQKENIIDESGMPKERFSAEFPKEGPSILRIQQVVRGDSAAYFCASSPEPVANYGYTFGSGTRLTVV.